The 23 T cell receptor beta chains listed next were all sequenced from one sample in a study of blood T cell repertoires in COVID-19. TCRdb keeps only in-frame clones here, not all; method: immunoSEQ multiplex PCR. The sample carries around 200,000 clones, about 83% recorded once. Sequenced material: peripheral blood. The receptors come from a man aged 55 to 69 who had recovered from COVID-19.

The chain employs TRBV10-3 and TRBJ2-3; D might be TRBD2 (6 bases). The CDR3 has 16 amino acids. Trimming shortened V by 3 bases and J by 6 bases, and 19 bases separated the two germline ends. Germline V gene data show CDR1 as ENHRY and CDR2 as SYGVKD. CDR3 nucleotide sequence: TGTGCCATCAGTGATATTTCAGCGGGTGTTGTCGATACGCAGTATTTT. Translation: CAISDISAGVVDTQYF.

The V gene is TRBV4-1, the J gene TRBJ2-1; possible D gene TRBD1, 5 bases. Germline V gene data show CDR1 as MGHRA and CDR2 as YSYEKL. The V end lost 0 bases, the J end lost 0 bases, and 18 bases lay between the germline ends. This CDR3 region has 19 residues. CDR3 residues: CASSQDLNTGGHSYNEQFF. The CDR3 region has the DNA TGCGCCAGCAGCCAAGACCTAAATACAGGCGGACACTCCTACAATGAGCAGTTCTTC.

The V and J genes are TRBV12-5 and TRBJ1-5; no reliable D call. There are 17 residues in the CDR3. V lost 2 bases to trimming and J lost 2 bases, with 16 bases between them. In germline, CDR1 is LGHNT, CDR2 FRNRAP. The CDR3 bases are TGTGCTAGTGGTTTGTTACGCTCCGATCGGGGCAATCAGCCCCAGCATTTT. It encodes CASGLLRSDRGNQPQHF.

The rearrangement uses TRBV12-3 or TRBV12-4 and TRBJ1-2; D remains unclear. The ends were cut back, 6 bases at V and 4 bases at J, with 12 bases in the middle. The CDR3 is 13 residues long. The CDR3 reads CASSLASSYGYTF. CDR3 sequence (DNA): TGTGCCAGCAGCCTAGCCAGTTCCTATGGCTACACCTTC.

This clone was observed once. The chain links TRBV4-3 to TRBJ1-2; TRBD1 is a possible D gene (6 bases). The V gene lost 4 bases and the J gene lost 0 bases, with 9 bases spanning the gap. The CDR3 is 14 amino acids. Germline CDR1 and CDR2: LGHNA and YSLEER. The CDR3 is CASSPRQANYGYTF. DNA of the CDR3: TGCGCCAGCAGCCCGAGACAGGCTAACTATGGCTACACCTTC.

The rearrangement links TRBV29-1 to TRBJ1-5, with 7 bases identical to TRBD1. The junction had 8 bases not matched to a gene; V was cut back by 6 bases and J by 6 bases. Germline V gene sequence: CDR1 SQVTM, CDR2 ANQGSEA. The CDR3 length is 13 residues. The CDR3 loop reads CSVDSGGGQPQHF. The CDR3 nucleotides are TGCAGCGTAGATTCAGGGGGAGGTCAGCCCCAGCATTTT.

The chain couples TRBV2 to TRBJ1-6; D unresolved. Germline V gene lookup returns CDR1 SNHLY and CDR2 FYNNEI. V gave up 3 bases and J gave up 0 bases, with 12 bases separating them. The CDR3 spans 17 residues. CDR3 sequence (DNA): TGTGCCAGCAGTGACCCCACCGGAGGCTCCTATAATTCACCCCTCCACTTT. Its translation is CASSDPTGGSYNSPLHF.

The chain recombines TRBV10-3 with TRBJ1-1, with TRBD1 identical over 11 bases. This CDR3 has 15 amino acids. V lost 6 bases and J lost 1; bases outside the gene matches: 4. Germline CDR1 is ENHRY and CDR2 is SYGVKD. The CDR3 protein is CAIRGQGVRNTEAFF. In DNA form, the CDR3 reads TGTGCCATCAGGGGACAGGGGGTGAGGAACACTGAAGCTTTCTTT.

The chain is built from TRBV10-3 and TRBJ1-2; 9 positions match TRBD1. V gave up 2 bases and J gave up 5 bases; unmatched junction bases: 9. The CDR3 loop spans 16 amino acids. Germline CDR1 ENHRY, CDR2 SYGVKD. This CDR3 reads CAISETEQGASYGYTF. CDR3 DNA: TGTGCCATCAGTGAGACGGAACAGGGGGCCTCGTATGGCTACACCTTC.

The chain uses TRBV6-2 or TRBV6-3 and TRBJ1-5, with 7 nucleotides matching TRBD1. CDR1 is MNHEY and CDR2 is SVGEGT in the germline V gene. V trimming: 5 bases; J trimming: 7 bases; junction bases outside the gene matches: 11. This CDR3 comprises 15 residues. The chain's CDR3 is CASSGGQRLIQPQHF. Written as DNA, the CDR3 is TGTGCCAGCAGTGGGGGACAGAGGCTAATACAGCCCCAGCATTTT.

The V gene is TRBV18, the J gene TRBJ1-1, with 7 bases aligning to TRBD1. The germline V gene encodes CDR1 KGHSH and CDR2 LQKENI. This CDR3 contains 14 residues. V shed 5 bases and J 12 bases; nucleotides not matched to a gene: 15. The CDR3 nucleotides are TGTGCCAGCTCAACACTAGACAGGGATGGGCCGACTTTCTTT. Residues: CASSTLDRDGPTFF.

J is TRBJ2-7 and V is TRBV9; 7 bases align to TRBD1. The CDR3 length is 14 residues. Per the germline V gene, CDR1 is SGDLS and CDR2 is YYNGEE. J lost 0 bases, V lost 7 bases, and 7 bases had no gene match. DNA for the CDR3: TGTGCCAGCGGACGGACAGGAATCTCCTACGAGCAGTACTTC. Translating gives CASGRTGISYEQYF.

The rearrangement joins TRBV19 to TRBJ1-1; 8 bases map to TRBD1. Trimming took 6 bases from V and 7 from J; bases not matched to a gene: 10. The germline CDR1 and CDR2 sequences are LNHDA and SQIVND (reference sequence). The CDR3 loop spans 14 amino acids. CDR3 residues: CASRTQGAEGEAFF. CDR3 nucleotide sequence: TGTGCCAGTAGGACCCAGGGGGCGGAGGGTGAAGCTTTCTTT.

The chain joins TRBV18 to TRBJ2-7; 9 nucleotides agree with TRBD1. The junction had 4 bases not matched to a gene; V was cut back by 1 base and J by 3 bases. Germline lookup yields CDR1 KGHSH and CDR2 LQKENI. The CDR3 is made up of 15 amino acids. The CDR3 nucleotides are TGTGCCAGCTCACCACTGGGGGGACAGGGCTACGAGCAGTACTTC. It is translated as CASSPLGGQGYEQYF.

This chain uses TRBV19 with TRBJ1-2; a weak D match, TRBD1 (6 bases). Looked up from germline, CDR1 is LNHDA and CDR2 is SQIVND (reference sequence). Between the trimmed V and J ends, which lost 6 bases and 4 bases, there was a span of 12 bases. CDR3 length: 13 amino acids. This CDR3 reads CASSLDSTYGYTF. Here the CDR3 DNA reads TGTGCCAGTAGCCTGGACAGCACCTATGGCTACACCTTC.

This clone occurred a few times. The chain uses TRBV6-5 and TRBJ1-1; tentative D call: TRBD1 (6 bases). The CDR3 runs 15 residues. Trimming took off 2 bases at V and 2 bases at J, with 12 bases between the two ends. Per the germline V gene, CDR1 is MNHEY and CDR2 is SVGAGI. DNA for the CDR3: TGTGCCAGCAGTTACGGGGGGGGGCATAACACTGAAGCTTTCTTT. Its translation is CASSYGGGHNTEAFF.

This clone was seen a single time. V is TRBV18 and J is TRBJ2-2; 9 bases are shared with TRBD1. V dropped 2 bases and J dropped 4; count of bases not matched to a gene: 5. Germline CDR1 reads KGHSH; CDR2 reads LQKENI. The CDR3 consists of 16 residues. The CDR3 region is CASSPTGQGGTGELFF. Written as DNA, the CDR3 is TGTGCCAGCTCACCAACGGGACAGGGCGGCACCGGGGAGCTGTTTTTT.

This rearrangement joins TRBV4-3 to TRBJ2-5, with D possibly being TRBD2 (5 bases). Germline V CDR1 and CDR2: LGHNA, YSLEER. The CDR3 runs 16 residues. Trimming took off 1 base at V and 0 bases at J, with 12 bases between the two ends. The CDR3 coding sequence is TGCGCCAGCAGCCAAGCGGGCGGGCAGTACCAAGAGACCCAGTACTTC. This translates into CASSQAGGQYQETQYF.

This clone was found a few times. The genes are TRBV7-8 and TRBJ2-7; D gene unclear. Germline V gene data show CDR1 as SGHVS and CDR2 as FQNEAQ. V lost 5 bases to trimming and J lost 4 bases, with 12 bases between them. The CDR3 loop spans 13 amino acids. CDR3 protein: CASSPSQEYEQYF. CDR3 in DNA: TGTGCCAGCAGCCCCTCCCAAGAGTACGAGCAGTACTTC.

This clone was counted once. V usage is TRBV2 and J usage is TRBJ1-6; no definite D call. V gave up 7 bases and J gave up 9 bases, with 7 bases separating them. The CDR3 spans 11 residues. CDR1 and CDR2 from the germline V gene are SNHLY and FYNNEI. The CDR3 DNA reads TGTGCCAGCACCGACTTTTCACCCCTCCACTTT. Its protein is CASTDFSPLHF.

This clone was seen only once. V gene TRBV2 combines with J gene TRBJ2-7, with TRBD1 matching 8 bases. Looked up from germline, CDR1 is SNHLY and CDR2 is FYNNEI. This CDR3 has 14 amino acids. The trim removed 6 bases at V and 5 bases at J, leaving 9 bases unmatched. This CDR3 is CASRKTGVGHEQYF. Written as DNA, the CDR3 is TGTGCCAGCAGAAAGACAGGGGTTGGACACGAGCAGTACTTC. The complete variable domain, with remaining parts taken from reference TRBV2 and TRBJ2-7, reads EPEVTQTPSHQVTQMGQEVILRCVPISNHLYFYWYRQILGQKVEFLVSFYNNEISEKSEIFDDQFSVERPDGSNFTLKIRSTKLEDSAMYFCASRKTGVGHEQYFGPGTRLTVT.

The chain couples TRBV4-1 to TRBJ1-6, with no clear D. Germline V CDR1 and CDR2: MGHRA, YSYEKL. CDR3 size: 18 residues. Trimming removed 4 bases from V and 0 bases from J, with 16 bases in between. CDR3 residues: CASSPSIYGSSYNSPLHF. Written as DNA, the CDR3 is TGCGCCAGCAGCCCTAGTATATATGGGAGCTCCTATAATTCACCCCTCCACTTT.

This clone showed up just once. The gene calls are TRBV4-3 and TRBJ1-2; D unclear. CDR1 is LGHNA and CDR2 is YSLEER in the germline V gene. CDR3 length: 17 residues. V lost 1 base and J 4 bases, leaving 19 bases between the germline ends. CDR3 in amino acids: CASSQGAARDYSYGYTF. The CDR3 DNA follows: TGCGCCAGCAGCCAAGGGGCAGCCCGCGATTATTCCTATGGCTACACCTTC.